The rows below give T cell receptor beta chains drawn from one sample of a study of cytomegalovirus exposure and HLA in healthy donors. The data were produced by immunoSEQ multiplex PCR, yet TCRdb's version contains in-frame clones alone and is incomplete. Among around 150,000 clones listed, around 77% were seen once. Sequenced input: PBMCs. These receptors all come from a woman aged 50 to 60 in good health and CMV-seronegative. CDR3s include the opening cysteine and the closing phenylalanine or tryptophan. The D gene is left open where the match is weak. Clone sizes are given selectively: once, few, many, or a class where the clone is expanded.

TRBV7-9	NA	NA	TRBJ2-5	CASSLWTDQETQYF	TGTGCCAGCAGCCTATGGACAGACCAAGAGACCCAGTACTTC
TRBV4-3	NA	NA	TRBJ1-1	CASSQDYGRNTEAFF	TGCGCCAGCAGCCAAGATTATGGCAGGAACACGGAAGCTTTCTTT
TRBV19	NA	NA	TRBJ1-2	CASSPRDYGYTF	TGTGCCAGTAGCCCCCGGGACTATGGCTACACCTTC
TRBV5-6	few	NA	TRBJ2-5	CASTRGAGLRETQYF	TGTGCCAGCACCCGGGGGGCAGGGCTGCGTGAGACCCAGTACTTC
TRBV7-2	NA	TRBD2	TRBJ2-1	CASSQTSGVNNEQFF	TGTGCCAGCAGCCAGACTAGCGGGGTGAACAATGAGCAGTTCTTC
TRBV27	NA	NA	TRBJ1-5	CASSLRWAGDSNQPQHF	TGTGCCAGCAGTTTAAGGTGGGCAGGGGATAGCAATCAGCCCCAGCATTTT
TRBV2	NA	NA	TRBJ2-3	CASNERDSYNADTQYF	TGTGCCAGCAACGAACGGGACTCTTATAACGCCGATACGCAGTATTTT
TRBV5-6	NA	NA	TRBJ2-3	CASSSYLRDLWRADTQYF	TGTGCCAGCAGCTCATATCTTCGGGACTTATGGAGGGCAGATACGCAGTATTTT
TRBV4-3	NA	TRBD1	TRBJ2-7	CASSQEDGTAYEQYF	TGCGCCAGCAGCCAAGAGGACGGGACAGCTTACGAGCAGTACTTC
TRBV6-5	NA	NA	TRBJ1-1	CASSYSRRGNTEAFF	TGTGCCAGCAGTTACTCGAGAAGGGGGAACACTGAAGCTTTCTTT
TRBV7-2	NA	NA	TRBJ1-6	CASGSLNSSPLHF	TGTGCCAGCGGCTCTTTAAACTCGTCACCCCTCCACTTT
TRBV6-1	few	NA	TRBJ2-3	CASSTDYNTDTQYF	TGTGCCAGCAGTACTGACTACAACACAGATACGCAGTATTTT
TRBV6-1	NA	NA	TRBJ1-1	CASRYCIGMTEAFF	TGTGCCAGCAGATACTGCATCGGTATGACTGAAGCTTTCTTT
TRBV30	NA	TRBD1	TRBJ2-5	CAWGGRGRRETQYF	TGTGCCTGGGGTGGTAGGGGGCGCCGGGAGACCCAGTACTTC
TRBV4-2	few	NA	TRBJ1-4	CASSPLGRGYEKLFF	TGTGCCAGCAGCCCCCTAGGGAGGGGATATGAAAAACTGTTTTTT
TRBV28	once	NA	TRBJ2-7	CASSLWQGLSYEQYF	TGTGCCAGCAGTTTATGGCAAGGACTCTCCTACGAGCAGTACTTC
TRBV10-3	NA	TRBD1	TRBJ2-1	CAISESTGTGGPNEQFF	TGTGCCATCAGTGAGTCCACCGGGACAGGGGGCCCCAATGAGCAGTTCTTC
TRBV7-2	NA	TRBD1	TRBJ1-2	CASSETGGGLGGYTF	TGTGCCAGCAGCGAAACAGGGGGCGGTTTGGGCGGCTACACCTTC
TRBV2	NA	NA	TRBJ1-1	CASSVTGNTEAFF	TGTGCCAGCAGTGTTACTGGGAACACTGAAGCTTTCTTT
TRBV10-3	NA	TRBD1	TRBJ1-1	CAISVKGARNRNTEAFF	TGTGCCATCAGTGTAAAGGGGGCGAGGAATAGGAACACTGAAGCTTTCTTT
TRBV7-2	NA	TRBD1	TRBJ2-7	CASSLERGQGNEQYF	TGTGCCAGCAGCTTAGAGAGGGGACAGGGGAACGAGCAGTACTTC
TRBV9	few	NA	TRBJ1-1	CASSRGGTEAFF	TGTGCCAGCAGCCGAGGAGGGACTGAAGCTTTCTTT
TRBV7-2	NA	TRBD2	TRBJ2-5	CASSWSGGSQETQYF	TGTGCCAGCAGCTGGAGCGGGGGGTCCCAAGAGACCCAGTACTTC
TRBV5-1	NA	TRBD2	TRBJ2-1	CASSLSGGTSYNEQFF	TGCGCCAGCAGCTTGAGCGGGGGAACCTCCTACAATGAGCAGTTCTTC
TRBV19	once	TRBD1	TRBJ1-5	CASHPGQGAGQPQHF	TGTGCCAGTCACCCGGGACAGGGGGCAGGCCAGCCCCAGCATTTT
TRBV6-6	few	TRBD1	TRBJ2-1	CASDGGQGASLETKFF	TGTGCCAGCGATGGGGGCCAGGGGGCATCGCTTGAGACGAAGTTCTTC
TRBV4-2	NA	NA	TRBJ2-3	CASSQQVFSTDTQYF	TGTGCCAGCAGCCAACAGGTTTTTAGCACAGATACGCAGTATTTT
TRBV6-1	NA	TRBD1	TRBJ2-7	CASSAGQGIYEQYF	TGTGCCAGCAGTGCGGGACAGGGGATCTACGAGCAGTACTTC
TRBV18	once	TRBD2	TRBJ2-7	CASSPGEAGTYEQYF	TGTGCCAGCTCACCCGGCGAAGCGGGGACCTACGAGCAGTACTTC
TRBV10-1	NA	TRBD1	TRBJ1-5	CASSSGQGNQPQHF	TGCGCCAGCAGTTCGGGACAGGGGAATCAGCCCCAGCATTTT
TRBV5-4	NA	TRBD1	TRBJ1-2	CASSLETGGYYGYTF	TGTGCCAGCAGCTTGGAAACAGGGGGTTACTATGGCTACACCTTC
TRBV11-2	NA	NA	TRBJ1-5	CASSLNMNQPQHF	TGTGCCAGCAGCTTAAATATGAATCAGCCCCAGCATTTT
TRBV5-8	few	NA	TRBJ1-1	CASSWRMNTEAFF	TGTGCCAGCAGCTGGAGGATGAACACTGAAGCTTTCTTT
TRBV4-1	NA	NA	TRBJ1-2	CASSQRALYGYTF	TGCGCCAGCAGCCAGAGGGCCCTCTATGGCTACACCTTC
TRBV5-4	NA	TRBD1	TRBJ2-2	CASSLIQGVGTGELFF	TGTGCCAGCAGCTTGATACAGGGGGTAGGCACCGGGGAGCTGTTTTTT
TRBV6-1	once	TRBD2	TRBJ2-3	CATVPAGGPADTQYF	TGTGCCACGGTACCGGCGGGGGGGCCCGCAGATACGCAGTATTTT
TRBV7-9	NA	TRBD1	TRBJ1-6	CASNRGNWDSPLHF	TGTGCCAGCAACAGGGGGAATTGGGATTCACCCCTCCACTTT
TRBV7-2	NA	TRBD1	TRBJ2-5	CASSARQGFPPREKTQYF	TGTGCCAGCAGCGCAAGACAGGGTTTCCCACCCAGGGAGAAGACCCAGTACTTC
TRBV15	NA	NA	TRBJ2-4	CATSRDGGQNKNIQYF	TGTGCCACCAGCAGAGATGGCGGACAGAACAAAAACATTCAGTACTTC
TRBV7-6	NA	NA	TRBJ1-2	CASSSRPEGPTNYGYTF	TGTGCCAGCAGCTCCCGCCCGGAGGGGCCAACTAACTATGGCTACACCTTC
TRBV11-1	NA	TRBD2	TRBJ2-7	CASRYGTSGGYSYEQYF	TGTGCCAGCAGATACGGGACTAGCGGGGGGTACTCCTACGAGCAGTACTTC
TRBV5-1	NA	NA	TRBJ2-3	CASSLTPISPQGIGRDTDTQYF	TGCGCCAGCAGCTTGACCCCTATTTCACCTCAGGGAATAGGCCGAGACACAGATACGCAGTATTTT
TRBV28	few	TRBD2	TRBJ2-5	CASSFFASGAPKVGTQYF	TGTGCCAGCAGTTTTTTTGCTAGCGGGGCCCCCAAGGTGGGGACCCAGTACTTC
TRBV10-3	NA	TRBD2	TRBJ2-3	CAISGASGGSDTQYF	TGTGCCATCAGTGGTGCTAGCGGGGGTTCAGATACGCAGTATTTT
TRBV6-1	NA	NA	TRBJ1-1	CASSYRDMNTEAFF	TGTGCCAGCTCCTACAGGGACATGAACACTGAAGCTTTCTTT
TRBV27	NA	NA	TRBJ1-2	CASSPWAGLGYTF	TGTGCCAGCAGCCCTTGGGCAGGGCTTGGCTACACCTTC
TRBV28	NA	TRBD2	TRBJ2-1	CASSTRTSGGNEQFF	TGTGCCAGCAGTACCCGGACTAGCGGGGGCAATGAGCAGTTCTTC